This T cell receptor (beta chain) was observed in a study of control samples from healthy donors and cancer patients. J lost 9 bases, V lost 0 bases, and 6 bases had no gene match. The CDR3 length is 14 residues. Germline V gene sequence: CDR1 SGDLS, CDR2 YYNGEE. Sequenced by immunoSEQ multiplex PCR; TCRdb stores in-frame clones only, minus some. The sample includes over 100,000 clones, about 91% seen only once; the top ten take 3.4%. This TCR was sampled from a middle-aged man in good health. Specimen: blood. The chain employs TRBV9 and TRBJ2-7; TRBD1 agrees at 10 bases. CDR3 in DNA: TGTGCCAGCAGCGTAGGGGACAGGGGACTCGTGCAGTACTTC. This sequence encodes CASSVGDRGLVQYF.